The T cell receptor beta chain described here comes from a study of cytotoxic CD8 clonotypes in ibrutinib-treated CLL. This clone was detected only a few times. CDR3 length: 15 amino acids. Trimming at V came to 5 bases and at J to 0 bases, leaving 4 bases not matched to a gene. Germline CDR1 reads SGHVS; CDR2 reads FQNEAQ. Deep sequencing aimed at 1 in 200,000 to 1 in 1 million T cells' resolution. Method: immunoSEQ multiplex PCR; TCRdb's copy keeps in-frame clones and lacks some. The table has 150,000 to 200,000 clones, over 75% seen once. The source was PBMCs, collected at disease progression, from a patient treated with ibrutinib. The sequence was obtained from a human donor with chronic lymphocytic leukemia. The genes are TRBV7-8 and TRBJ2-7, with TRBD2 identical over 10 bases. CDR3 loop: CASSRGLASSYEQYF. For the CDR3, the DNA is TGTGCCAGCAGCAGGGGACTAGCGAGCTCCTACGAGCAGTACTTC.